These 29 T cell receptor beta chains were all obtained from the same sample, sequenced in a study of CXCR3-negative and CXCR3-positive naive CD8 T cells. UMI-tagged TRB cDNA libraries were built via 5' RACE. From the 5' RACE reads, TCRdb lists one entry per CDR3 protein and no DNA. Recorded for this sample: about 60,000 distinct CDR3 sequences. Their antigen targets remain unknown. Study-wide findings and caveats: More hydrophobic TRB CDR3s were found in CXCR3-positive naive cells than in CXCR3-negative naive cells.

Sample: naive CXCR3+ CD8+ T cells from blood. Subset reported: CD45RO-CCR7+CD27+CD95- naive CD8+ T cells expressing CXCR3 (TNR3+). The receptors stem from a human donor in good health. Some clones in this sample may be carry-over from other donors' samples.

The rearrangement joins TRBV3-1 to TRBJ1-2. This CDR3 spans 15 amino acids. The germline V gene has CDR1 LGHDT and CDR2 YNNKEL (reference sequence). CDR3 protein: CASSQDLQGGYGYTF.

The chain recombines TRBV3-1 with TRBJ1-2; TCRdb names TRBD1, which stays unverified in the absence of DNA. Per germline, CDR1 LGHDT and CDR2 YNNKEL (reference sequence). The CDR3 spans 14 residues. CDR3 amino acids: CASSQARDAYGHTF.

J is TRBJ2-5 and V is TRBV4-2; TCRdb names TRBD2, which stays unverified in the absence of DNA. In germline, CDR1 is LGHNA, CDR2 YNFKEQ. This CDR3 has 15 residues. CDR3 sequence: CASSQTQAGKETQYF.

The chain joins TRBV6-5 to TRBJ2-2; no DNA is available, so the TRBD1 call from TCRdb remains unchecked. The CDR3 totals 15 residues. Germline values: CDR1 MNHEY, CDR2 SVGAGI. The CDR3 sequence: CASSYSGKNTGELFF.

The rearrangement uses TRBV27 and TRBJ2-7. Germline CDR1 reads MNHEY; CDR2 reads SMNVEV (reference sequence). This CDR3 has 15 residues. CDR3 residues: CASSLSRHLQGEQYF.

The chain carries TRBV4-3 and TRBJ2-1; the TRBD1 assignment by TCRdb is unverifiable without DNA. Germline-derived CDR1 and CDR2 are LGHNA and YSLEER. The CDR3 is made up of 14 amino acids. The CDR3 protein is CASSQEGRGHEQFF.

The rearrangement links TRBV4-2 to TRBJ1-1; TCRdb gives TRBD1 as the D gene, but with no DNA this cannot be confirmed. The CDR3 spans 13 residues. Germline V gene sequence: CDR1 LGHNA, CDR2 YNFKEQ. The CDR3 spells CASSLGTGIEAFF.

This chain joins TRBV12-3 or TRBV12-4 and TRBJ2-1; the TRBD1 assignment by TCRdb is unverifiable without DNA. This CDR3 spans 15 amino acids. The chain's CDR3 is CASSLRPDALSEQFF.

The J gene is TRBJ2-7, the V gene TRBV12-2; the TCRdb D gene call, TRBD1, has no DNA to confirm it. TRBV12-2 is a documented pseudogene. The CDR3 totals 13 residues. The CDR3 region is CASRATGPYEQYF.

The chain employs TRBV27 and TRBJ2-3. CDR3 length equals 12 residues. CDR1 and CDR2 (germline): MNHEY, SMNVEV (reference sequence). The CDR3 sequence: CASSQNTDTQYF.

This chain joins TRBV3-1 and TRBJ2-3; absent DNA, TCRdb's TRBD1 call cannot be checked. CDR3 length equals 15 residues. Germline V CDR1 and CDR2: LGHDT, YNNKEL (reference sequence). This chain's CDR3 is CASSQGGFSTDTQYF.

The chain couples TRBV4-1 to TRBJ1-6. CDR1 MGHRA and CDR2 YSYEKL come from the germline V gene. The CDR3 sequence is 16 residues long. The CDR3 sequence is CASSQDEAGVRSPLHF.

The V gene is TRBV11-2, the J gene TRBJ2-3; TCRdb designates TRBD1, a call that cannot be tested without DNA. Germline V gives CDR1 SGHAT, CDR2 FQNNGV. The CDR3 is 15 amino acids. The CDR3 here is CASSPKTGGLDTQYF.

This rearrangement joins TRBV7-7 to TRBJ2-5; TCRdb's D call of TRBD1 is untestable without DNA. Per germline, CDR1 SSHAT and CDR2 FNYEAQ (reference sequence). This CDR3 comprises 16 residues. The CDR3 is CASSDPTFQGWETQYF.

The chain couples TRBV4-3 to TRBJ2-7; TCRdb's D call of TRBD1 is untestable without DNA. The CDR3 has 15 residues. Germline CDR1 and CDR2: LGHNA and YSLEER. The CDR3 sequence is CASSQDWGDPDEQYF.

The gene calls are TRBV4-3 and TRBJ2-1. The CDR3 sequence is 14 residues long. Germline V gene lookup returns CDR1 LGHNA and CDR2 YSLEER. CDR3: CASSQDEETNEQFF.

The chain links TRBV25-1 to TRBJ2-7. The CDR3 has 12 amino acids. Germline V gene data show CDR1 as MGHDK and CDR2 as SYGVNS. The CDR3 protein is CASRDSIYEQYF.

The chain employs TRBV7-2 and TRBJ2-3; TCRdb designates TRBD1, a call that cannot be tested without DNA. The CDR3 loop spans 17 amino acids. Germline loops: CDR1 SGHTA, CDR2 FQGNSA. The CDR3 spells CASSLAYTGGGADTQYF.

CDR3 amino acids: CASSPEGQPGTDTQYF. This rearrangement joins TRBV7-9 to TRBJ2-3; TCRdb reports TRBD1, a call that lacks DNA to check it against. The CDR3 covers 16 residues. Germline-derived CDR1 and CDR2 are SEHNR and FQNEAQ (reference sequence).

This chain connects TRBV13 to TRBJ1-1. The CDR3 has 14 amino acids. CDR1 PRHDT and CDR2 FYEKMQ come from the germline V gene (reference sequence). The CDR3 region is CASSPRVANTEAFF.

The V and J genes are TRBV6-2 or TRBV6-3 and TRBJ1-1; TCRdb names TRBD1, which stays unverified in the absence of DNA. This CDR3 comprises 14 residues. The germline V gene encodes CDR1 MNHEY and CDR2 SVGEGT. CDR3 residues: CASSYAGGGTEAFF.

The V and J genes are TRBV9 and TRBJ2-7. Germline V lookup: CDR1 SGDLS, CDR2 YYNGEE. This CDR3 is 16 amino acids long. CDR3 amino acids: CASSGGGVGGSYEQYF.

This chain links TRBV4-1 with TRBJ2-5. Per the germline V gene, CDR1 is MGHRA and CDR2 is YSYEKL. This CDR3 is built from 14 residues. CDR3: CASSQAPEEETQYF.

The CDR3 here is CSARGGEAYEQYF. The chain couples TRBV20-1 to TRBJ2-7; TCRdb's D call of TRBD1 is untestable without DNA. CDR3 length: 13 amino acids. Looked up from germline, CDR1 is DFQATT and CDR2 is SNEGSKA (reference sequence).

This sequence joins TRBV10-3 and TRBJ1-4; TCRdb's D call of TRBD1 is untestable without DNA. CDR1 and CDR2 (germline): ENHRY, SYGVKD. This CDR3 comprises 18 residues. The CDR3: CAISESPTELTTNEKLFF.

The rearrangement joins TRBV6-2 or TRBV6-3 to TRBJ2-4; with no DNA, the TCRdb D assignment of TRBD1 cannot be verified. Germline V gene lookup returns CDR1 MNHEY and CDR2 SVGEGT. This CDR3 region has 15 residues. CDR3 sequence reads: CASSPEGGLKNIQYF.

The genes are TRBV7-2 and TRBJ1-6; TCRdb's D call, TRBD1, is unchecked because there is no DNA. This CDR3 comprises 17 residues. Germline values: CDR1 SGHTA, CDR2 FQGNSA. CDR3 sequence reads: CASSLEGPGEGNSPLHF.

The chain carries TRBV14 and TRBJ2-1; TCRdb proposes TRBD1, but this gene call is untestable without DNA. Germline-derived CDR1 and CDR2 are SGHDN and FVKESK. The CDR3 length is 11 residues. The CDR3 region is CASSTGVEQFF.

The chain links TRBV4-3 to TRBJ2-7; TCRdb selects TRBD1, and the lack of DNA leaves this call unchecked. CDR1 is LGHNA, CDR2 YSLEER, per germline. The CDR3 extends over 15 amino acids. The CDR3 region is CASSQGTGLPYEQYF.